Listed below are T cell receptor beta chains from one sample, sequenced in a study of cytomegalovirus exposure and HLA in healthy donors. The protocol was immunoSEQ multiplex PCR, while the TCRdb copy is restricted to in-frame clones and leaves out a portion. In the table there are some 130,000 clones, about four fifths of which are singletons. Sample: PBMCs. The source is a man between 18 and 29 years old in good health and CMV-seronegative. The CDR3 runs from the conserved cysteine through the conserved F or W. D genes are given only for firm matches. Not every row has a clone size; where given, it reads once, few, many or a size class.

V gene: TRBV28; D gene: NA; clone size: NA; J gene: TRBJ1-5; CDR3 protein: CASSSRPGITNQPQHF; CDR3 DNA: TGTGCCAGCAGTTCCCGTCCGGGGATCACCAATCAGCCCCAGCATTTT
V gene: TRBV19; D gene: NA; clone size: once; J gene: TRBJ1-2; CDR3 protein: CASSKSGGYGYTF; CDR3 DNA: TGTGCCAGTAGTAAATCGGGTGGCTATGGCTACACCTTC
V gene: TRBV5-6; D gene: NA; clone size: NA; J gene: TRBJ1-5; CDR3 protein: CASSPGYKNGPQHF; CDR3 DNA: TGTGCCAGCAGCCCGGGTTATAAAAATGGGCCCCAGCATTTT
V gene: TRBV7-9; D gene: NA; clone size: NA; J gene: TRBJ1-2; CDR3 protein: CASSLVNREGYGYTF; CDR3 DNA: TGTGCCAGCAGCTTAGTTAACAGGGAGGGCTATGGCTACACCTTC
V gene: TRBV4-1; D gene: NA; clone size: NA; J gene: TRBJ1-2; CDR3 protein: CASSPRATGGYTF; CDR3 DNA: TGCGCCAGCAGTCCCAGGGCTACAGGTGGCTACACCTTC
V gene: TRBV28; D gene: TRBD1; clone size: NA; J gene: TRBJ1-2; CDR3 protein: CASSSLPGQYNYGYTF; CDR3 DNA: TGTGCCAGCAGTTCCCTACCGGGACAGTATAACTATGGCTACACCTTC
V gene: TRBV4-3; D gene: NA; clone size: NA; J gene: TRBJ1-1; CDR3 protein: CASSQDLGAEAFF; CDR3 DNA: TGCGCCAGCAGCCAAGATCTCGGGGCTGAAGCTTTCTTT
V gene: TRBV27; D gene: NA; clone size: once; J gene: TRBJ1-6; CDR3 protein: CASSLAGSPLHF; CDR3 DNA: TGTGCCAGCAGTTTAGCGGGGTCACCCCTCCACTTT
V gene: TRBV6-6; D gene: TRBD1; clone size: once; J gene: TRBJ1-5; CDR3 protein: CASQDRGYQPQHF; CDR3 DNA: TGTGCCAGCCAGGACAGGGGTTACCAGCCCCAGCATTTT
V gene: TRBV7-2; D gene: NA; clone size: NA; J gene: TRBJ2-5; CDR3 protein: CASSPTGLQETQYF; CDR3 DNA: TGTGCCAGCAGCCCAACAGGGTTGCAAGAGACCCAGTACTTC
V gene: TRBV6-1; D gene: NA; clone size: NA; J gene: TRBJ2-2; CDR3 protein: CASRRVTGELFF; CDR3 DNA: TGTGCCAGCCGTCGGGTCACCGGGGAGCTGTTTTTT
V gene: TRBV13; D gene: TRBD1; clone size: NA; J gene: TRBJ1-2; CDR3 protein: CASSVRDSLPLPDGYTF; CDR3 DNA: TGTGCCAGCAGCGTCCGGGACAGCCTACCCCTACCGGATGGCTACACCTTC
V gene: TRBV5-1; D gene: TRBD1; clone size: NA; J gene: TRBJ1-4; CDR3 protein: CASSPGTGTNEKLFF; CDR3 DNA: TGCGCCAGCAGCCCTGGGACAGGGACTAATGAAAAACTGTTTTTT
V gene: TRBV29-1; D gene: TRBD2; clone size: NA; J gene: TRBJ2-5; CDR3 protein: CSVPGGRETQYF; CDR3 DNA: TGCAGCGTCCCCGGCGGGAGAGAGACCCAGTACTTC